Each of the 19 T cell receptor beta chains below was sequenced from the same sample in a study of OX40 agonist ivuxolimab in advanced cancers. The table came from immunoSEQ multiplex PCR; TCRdb's copy has only in-frame clones and leaves some out. The table includes tens of thousands of clones, 70% to 90% detected once. The source material was CD4+ or CD8+ T cells sorted from blood, sampled in a trial of the OX40 agonist ivuxolimab. The source of these receptors is an adult with an advanced solid tumor such as melanoma, head and neck, liver or kidney cancer.

The chain employs TRBV5-1 and TRBJ2-6, with 7 bases matching TRBD1. The V and J ends lost 1 base and 0 bases, in that order; junction bases with no gene match: 7. Germline loops: CDR1 SGHRS, CDR2 YFSETQ. The CDR3 has 18 amino acids. The DNA of the CDR3 is TGCGCCAGCAGCTTGAGTCCAGGGGGTTTCTCTGGGGCCAACGTCCTGACTTTC. Its translation: CASSLSPGGFSGANVLTF.

This clone was recorded a few times. This chain links TRBV18 with TRBJ1-1; D perhaps matches TRBD1 (5 bases). Germline CDR1 reads KGHSH; CDR2 reads LQKENI. The CDR3 covers 13 residues. Trimming took off 5 bases at V and 0 bases at J, with 7 bases between the two ends. The CDR3: CASSGTMNTEAFF. CDR3 DNA sequence: TGTGCCAGCTCAGGGACTATGAACACTGAAGCTTTCTTT.

This chain links TRBV6-5 with TRBJ1-1; the D is unclear. The germline V and J ends were trimmed by 2 bases and 6 bases, with 10 bases remaining between them. Germline lookup yields CDR1 MNHEY and CDR2 SVGAGI. The CDR3 is 13 residues long. In nucleotides, the CDR3 is TGTGCCAGCAGTTACGATATTTCAGCTGAAGCTTTCTTT. This translates into CASSYDISAEAFF.

The chain is built from TRBV30 and TRBJ1-1, with 7 bases fitting TRBD1. V shed 6 bases, J shed 1 base, and the junction held 2 bases outside the gene matches. The CDR3 loop spans 12 amino acids. Germline values: CDR1 GTSNPN, CDR2 SVGIG (reference sequence). In DNA form, the CDR3 reads TGTGCCTGCCAGGGGGGGAACACTGAAGCTTTCTTT. This gives the protein CACQGGNTEAFF.

This chain uses TRBV6-4 with TRBJ2-6, with D unresolved. Germline-derived CDR1 and CDR2 are MRHNA and SNTAGT. With 6 bases removed from V and 0 bases from J, the gap between germline ends came to 6 bases. The length of the CDR3 is 14 residues. The CDR3 here is CASRGSSGANVLTF. In nucleotides, the CDR3 is TGTGCCAGCAGAGGTAGCTCTGGGGCCAACGTCCTGACTTTC.

The DNA of the CDR3 is TGTGCCAGCAGCTCACTAGCGGGAGGGCCCAATGAGCAGTTCTTC. It is translated as CASSSLAGGPNEQFF. The chain employs TRBV7-2 and TRBJ2-1, with 13 bases that match TRBD2. Unmatched junction bases numbered 3, after V lost 4 bases and J lost 6 bases. The CDR3 totals 15 residues. Germline loops: CDR1 SGHTA, CDR2 FQGNSA.

This clone showed up just once. This sequence joins TRBV7-2 and TRBJ2-7; D call uncertain. There are 14 residues in the CDR3. V shed 1 base and J shed 3 bases, with 10 bases lying between them. Germline loops: CDR1 SGHTA, CDR2 FQGNSA. The CDR3 loop reads CASSLGTVSYEQYF. As DNA, the CDR3 is TGTGCCAGCAGCTTAGGAACAGTGAGCTACGAGCAGTACTTC.

This chain connects TRBV30 to TRBJ1-4; TRBD1 matches at 8 bases. J was trimmed by 7 bases and V by 3 bases; bases with no gene match: 4. This CDR3 spans 13 amino acids. Germline CDR1 is GTSNPN and CDR2 is SVGIG (reference sequence). The CDR3 reads CAWRAGGSEKLFF. CDR3 nucleotides: TGTGCCTGGAGGGCAGGGGGCTCTGAAAAACTGTTTTTT.

This sequence joins TRBV2 and TRBJ2-3; maybe TRBD2 (5 bases). Trimming stripped 6 bases from V and 2 bases from J, with 18 bases between. Germline-derived CDR1 and CDR2 are SNHLY and FYNNEI. The CDR3 loop spans 16 amino acids. The CDR3 region is CASSSGRATYTDTQYF. The CDR3 region has the DNA TGTGCCAGCAGCAGCGGTAGGGCTACGTACACAGATACGCAGTATTTT.

The V call is TRBV5-5, the J call TRBJ1-3; unclear D gene. This CDR3 has 13 residues. Germline-derived CDR1 and CDR2 are SGHKS and YYEKEE (reference sequence). The V gene lost 1 base and the J gene lost 4 bases, with 6 bases spanning the gap. The CDR3 reads CASSLTDGNTIYF. CDR3 coding DNA: TGTGCCAGCAGCTTGACTGACGGAAACACCATATATTTT.

The CDR3 spells CASSSRGQETQYF. In DNA form, the CDR3 reads TGTGCCAGCAGCTCCAGAGGGCAAGAGACCCAGTACTTC. The chain employs TRBV7-3 and TRBJ2-5; D possibly corresponds to TRBD2 (5 bases). CDR3 length: 13 residues. Trimming pared 4 bases from V and 2 bases from J, leaving 8 bases between. Germline V gives CDR1 SGHTA, CDR2 FQGTGA.

CDR3 bases: TGTGCCAGCAGTTCCCTACACCGGGACATGAACACTGAAGCTTTCTTT. It encodes CASSSLHRDMNTEAFF. J is TRBJ1-1 and V is TRBV28; the D gene is possibly TRBD1 (6 bases). Trimming shortened V by 4 bases and J by 0 bases, and 15 bases separated the two germline ends. Germline V gene lookup returns CDR1 MDHEN and CDR2 SYDVKM. The CDR3 length is 16 residues.

The V gene is TRBV28, the J gene TRBJ2-3; 10 bases are a match to TRBD2. Unmatched junction bases numbered 3, after V lost 4 bases and J lost 2 bases. CDR3 length: 15 residues. The V gene's germline CDR1 is MDHEN and CDR2 SYDVKM. CDR3 loop: CASSSGTSDTDTQYF. The CDR3 nucleotides are TGTGCCAGCAGTTCCGGGACTAGCGACACAGATACGCAGTATTTT.

This sequence joins TRBV7-9 and TRBJ2-5; D gene uncertain. The CDR3 runs to 12 residues. CDR1 SEHNR and CDR2 FQNEAQ come from the germline V gene (reference sequence). V lost 2 bases and J lost 5, with 6 bases in between. CDR3 sequence (DNA): TGTGCCAGCAGCTTATTGGGGGAGACCCAGTACTTC. Protein: CASSLLGETQYF.

This clone was detected once. The chain joins TRBV28 to TRBJ2-3, with 8 bases aligning to TRBD2. Germline loops: CDR1 MDHEN, CDR2 SYDVKM. The CDR3 is 18 amino acids. Trimming took 2 bases from V and 3 from J; bases not matched to a gene: 13. CDR3 coding DNA: TGTGCCAGCAGTTTACCCACGGGGAGCGGGAGTAGGACAGATACGCAGTATTTT. This gives the protein CASSLPTGSGSRTDTQYF.

CDR3 nucleotides: TGTGCCAGCAGCCCGGACAGGGGGCCAGGAAACACCATATATTTT. It is translated as CASSPDRGPGNTIYF. V usage is TRBV5-4 and J usage is TRBJ1-3; TRBD1 matches 11 bases. Trimming at V came to 4 bases and at J to 4 bases, leaving 4 bases not matched to a gene. Looked up from germline, CDR1 is SGHNT and CDR2 is YYREEE (reference sequence). The CDR3 consists of 15 residues.

J is TRBJ1-1 and V is TRBV27; TRBD1 matches 7 bases. The CDR3 consists of 15 residues. Germline V gene data show CDR1 as MNHEY and CDR2 as SMNVEV (reference sequence). The trim removed 3 bases at V and 0 bases at J, leaving 4 bases unmatched. DNA for the CDR3: TGTGCCAGCAGTTTCAGGGGGACGGTGAACACTGAAGCTTTCTTT. Amino acids: CASSFRGTVNTEAFF.

This sequence joins TRBV5-6 and TRBJ1-2; D call uncertain. Deletions cut 3 bases from V and 4 bases from J, with 16 bases between. The length of the CDR3 is 15 residues. CDR1 is SGHDT and CDR2 is YYEEEE in the germline V gene. CDR3 coding DNA: TGTGCCAGCAGCTCGGGATTAAATGACTGCTATGGCTACACCTTC. It is translated as CASSSGLNDCYGYTF.

The rearrangement links TRBV9 to TRBJ2-4; 8 nucleotides agree with TRBD2. V shed 0 bases and J 2 bases; nucleotides not matched to a gene: 1. The CDR3 length is 15 residues. Per germline, CDR1 SGDLS and CDR2 YYNGEE. The CDR3 DNA is TGTGCCAGCAGCGTAGCGGGGGGGCCCAAAAACATTCAGTACTTC. Translation gives CASSVAGGPKNIQYF.